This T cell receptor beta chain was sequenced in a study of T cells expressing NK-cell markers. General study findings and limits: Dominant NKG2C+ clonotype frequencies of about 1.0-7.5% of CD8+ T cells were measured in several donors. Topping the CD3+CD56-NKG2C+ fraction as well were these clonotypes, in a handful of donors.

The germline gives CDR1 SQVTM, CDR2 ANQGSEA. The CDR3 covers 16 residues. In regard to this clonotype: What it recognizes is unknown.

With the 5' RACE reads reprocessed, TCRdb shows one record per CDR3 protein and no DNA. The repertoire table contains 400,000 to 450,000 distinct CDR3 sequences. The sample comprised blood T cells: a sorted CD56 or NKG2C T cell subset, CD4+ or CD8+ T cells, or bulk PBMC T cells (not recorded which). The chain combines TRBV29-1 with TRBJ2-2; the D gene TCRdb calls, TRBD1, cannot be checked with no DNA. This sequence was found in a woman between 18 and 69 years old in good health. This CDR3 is CSVEDPVRGLAGELFF.